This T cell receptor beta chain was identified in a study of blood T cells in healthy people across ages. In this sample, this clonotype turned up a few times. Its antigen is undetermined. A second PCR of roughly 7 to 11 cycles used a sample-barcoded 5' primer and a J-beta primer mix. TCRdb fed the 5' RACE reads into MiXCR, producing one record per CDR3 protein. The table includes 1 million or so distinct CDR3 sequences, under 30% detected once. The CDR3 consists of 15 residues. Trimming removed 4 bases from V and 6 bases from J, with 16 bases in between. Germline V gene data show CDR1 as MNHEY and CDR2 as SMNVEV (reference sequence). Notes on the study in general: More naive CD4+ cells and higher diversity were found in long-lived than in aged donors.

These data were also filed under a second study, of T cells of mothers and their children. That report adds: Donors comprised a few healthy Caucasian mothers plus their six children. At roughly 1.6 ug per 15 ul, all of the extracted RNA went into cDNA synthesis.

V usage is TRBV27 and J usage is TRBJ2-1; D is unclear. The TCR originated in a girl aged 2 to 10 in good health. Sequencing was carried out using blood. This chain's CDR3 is CASSSSERALNEQFF. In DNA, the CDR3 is TGTGCCAGCAGTTCCTCGGAAAGGGCCCTCAATGAGCAGTTCTTC.